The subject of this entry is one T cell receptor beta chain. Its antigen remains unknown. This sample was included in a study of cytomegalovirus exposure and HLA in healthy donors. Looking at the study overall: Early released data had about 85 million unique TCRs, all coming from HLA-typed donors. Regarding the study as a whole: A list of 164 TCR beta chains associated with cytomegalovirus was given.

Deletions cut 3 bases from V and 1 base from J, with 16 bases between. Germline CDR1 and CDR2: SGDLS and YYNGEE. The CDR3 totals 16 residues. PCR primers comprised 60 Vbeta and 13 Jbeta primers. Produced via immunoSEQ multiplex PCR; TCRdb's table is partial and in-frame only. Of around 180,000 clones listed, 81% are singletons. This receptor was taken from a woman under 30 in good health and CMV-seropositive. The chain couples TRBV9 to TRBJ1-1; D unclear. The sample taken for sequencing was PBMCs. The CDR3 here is CASSGPTPGENTEAFF. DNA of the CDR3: TGTGCCAGCAGCGGACCCACGCCGGGAGAGAACACTGAAGCTTTCTTT.